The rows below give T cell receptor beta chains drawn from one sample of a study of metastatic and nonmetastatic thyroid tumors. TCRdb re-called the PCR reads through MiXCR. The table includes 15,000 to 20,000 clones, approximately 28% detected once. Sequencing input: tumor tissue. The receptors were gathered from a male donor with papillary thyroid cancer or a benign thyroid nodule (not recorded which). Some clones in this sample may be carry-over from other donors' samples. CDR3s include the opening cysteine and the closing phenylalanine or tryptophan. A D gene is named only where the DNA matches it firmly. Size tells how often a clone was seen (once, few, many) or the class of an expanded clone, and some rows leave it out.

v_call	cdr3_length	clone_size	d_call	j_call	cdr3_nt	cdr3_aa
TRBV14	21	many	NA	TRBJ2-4	TGTGCCAGCAGCCAAGAACAGCTAGCCGTTGGTTGGGGATTGGCCAAAAACATTCAGTACTTC	CASSQEQLAVGWGLAKNIQYF
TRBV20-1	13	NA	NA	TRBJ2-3	TGCAGTGCAAAGGGACAACACACAGATACGCAGTATTTT	CSAKGQHTDTQYF
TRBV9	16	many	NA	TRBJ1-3	TGTGCCAGCAGCCCCGCAGGGAGCCCCTCTGGAAACACCATATATTTT	CASSPAGSPSGNTIYF
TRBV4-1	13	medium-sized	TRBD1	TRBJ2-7	TGCGCCAGCAGCCAGAACAGGGGTTACGAGCAGTACTTC	CASSQNRGYEQYF
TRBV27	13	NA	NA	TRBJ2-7	TGTGCCAGCAGTCTAGGTGCCTTTTACGAGCAGTACTTC	CASSLGAFYEQYF
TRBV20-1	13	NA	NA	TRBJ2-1	TGCGGCTGGCCGAGCCGATCCTACAATGAGCAGTTCTTC	CGWPSRSYNEQFF
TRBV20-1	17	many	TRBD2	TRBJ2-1	TGCAGTGCTGAGCCGGGACTAGCGGGAGTTCCCCCCGTTGAGCAGTTCTTC	CSAEPGLAGVPPVEQFF
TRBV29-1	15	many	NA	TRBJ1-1	TGCAGCGTTGGTCCCCGGACCCCTCCGTACACTGAAGCTTTCTTT	CSVGPRTPPYTEAFF
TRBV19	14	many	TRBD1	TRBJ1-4	TGTGCCAGTCGCTTGGGACAGGAGCGCGAAAAACTGTTTTTT	CASRLGQEREKLFF
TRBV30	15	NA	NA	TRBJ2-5	TGTGCCTGGAGTTTGATGTCCTCCTACCAAGAGACCCAGTACTTC	CAWSLMSSYQETQYF
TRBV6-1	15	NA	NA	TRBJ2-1	TGTGCCAGCAGTGCAAGGGCTAGCGCACACAATGAGCAGTTCTTC	CASSARASAHNEQFF
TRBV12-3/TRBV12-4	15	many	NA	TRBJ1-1	TGTGCCAGCAGCCCCACGTGGGCGGCACGAACGGGGGCTTTCTTT	CASSPTWAARTGAFF
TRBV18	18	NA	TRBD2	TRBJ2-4	TGTGCCAGCTCACCACCGGTGTTGGGAGGGATGAGCAAAAACATTCAGTACTTC	CASSPPVLGGMSKNIQYF
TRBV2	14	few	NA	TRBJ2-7	TGTGCCAGCAGGAGGGGGGGACAGAGCTACGAGCAGTACTTC	CASRRGGQSYEQYF
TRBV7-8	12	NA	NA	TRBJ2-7	TGTGCCAGCAGCTTAGGGGAGGACGAGCAGTACTTC	CASSLGEDEQYF
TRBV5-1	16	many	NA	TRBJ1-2	TGCGCCAGCAGCTTGGCCGGAACAGGGTCCCTTGGTGGCTACACCTTC	CASSLAGTGSLGGYTF
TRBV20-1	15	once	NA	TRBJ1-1	TGCAGTGCTAGAGATTCGGAGGGTAGTGACACTGAAGCTTTCTTT	CSARDSEGSDTEAFF
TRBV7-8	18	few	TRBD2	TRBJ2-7	TGTGCCAGCAGCCGAAACCCGGGACTAGCGGGAGGTTCCTACGAGCAGTACTTC	CASSRNPGLAGGSYEQYF
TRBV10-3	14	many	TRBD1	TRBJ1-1	TGTGCCATCAGTGAAGGACAGGGGGCCACTGAAGCTTTCTTT	CAISEGQGATEAFF
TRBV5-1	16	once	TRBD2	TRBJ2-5	TGCGCCAGCAGCTCAGGACTAGCGGGAGATCGGGAGACCCAGTACTTC	CASSSGLAGDRETQYF
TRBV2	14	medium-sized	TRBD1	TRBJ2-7	TGTGCCAGCGAATCCGGGACAGGGTACTACGAGCAGTACTTC	CASESGTGYYEQYF